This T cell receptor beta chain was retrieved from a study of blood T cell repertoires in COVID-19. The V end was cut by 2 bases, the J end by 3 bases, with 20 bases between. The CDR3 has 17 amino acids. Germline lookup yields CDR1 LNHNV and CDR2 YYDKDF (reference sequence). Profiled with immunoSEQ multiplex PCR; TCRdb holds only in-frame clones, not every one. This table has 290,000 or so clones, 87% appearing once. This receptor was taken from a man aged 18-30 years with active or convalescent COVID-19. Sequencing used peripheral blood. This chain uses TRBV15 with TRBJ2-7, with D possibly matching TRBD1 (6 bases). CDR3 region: CATSRPGVSGTSYEQYF. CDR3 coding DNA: TGTGCCACCAGCAGACCAGGTGTCTCCGGGACAAGCTACGAGCAGTACTTC.